Following are 2 T cell receptor beta chains from one sample sequenced in a study of blood T cell repertoires in COVID-19. The repertoire was sequenced with immunoSEQ multiplex PCR; TCRdb's copy has only in-frame clones and lacks some. There are fewer than 200,000 clones in the sample; roughly 82% occur only once, and roughly 8.1% lies in the top ten. Source material: peripheral blood. All receptors come from a woman aged 70 to 79 with acute or convalescent COVID-19.

This sequence joins TRBV14 and TRBJ2-7; D uncertain. In germline, CDR1 is SGHDN, CDR2 FVKESK. The CDR3 has 14 residues. V lost 3 bases, J lost 0 bases, and 9 bases lay in between. The CDR3 nucleotides are TGTGCCAGCAGCCAGGCCGTAAGCTCCTACGAGCAGTACTTC. Its translation: CASSQAVSSYEQYF.

The table lists this clone with a few counts. This chain connects TRBV6-5 to TRBJ2-3; no firm D call. V dropped 5 bases and J dropped 3 bases, with 3 bases sitting between them. In germline, CDR1 is MNHEY, CDR2 SVGAGI. There are 11 residues in the CDR3. DNA for the CDR3: TGTGCCAGCAGTCAAACAGATACGCAGTATTTT. Translating gives CASSQTDTQYF.